The next 25 T cell receptor beta chains were all read from a single sample in a study of T cell responses to AZD1222 COVID-19 vaccine. Sequenced by immunoSEQ multiplex PCR; TCRdb stores in-frame clones only, minus some. Among about 84,000 clones, about 85% were seen once, and the ten largest hold about 1.6%. The sample was peripheral blood, taken on day 0 of AZD1222 vaccination. The receptors were sampled from an adult in good health.

The chain recombines TRBV6-5 with TRBJ1-2; D unclear. Germline V CDR1 and CDR2: MNHEY, SVGAGI. The CDR3 length is 14 residues. Trimming took off 5 bases at V and 2 bases at J, with 12 bases between the two ends. This CDR3 reads CASSPLQENYGYTF. CDR3 nucleotides: TGTGCCAGCAGTCCGCTGCAGGAGAACTATGGCTACACCTTC.

The chain uses TRBV27 and TRBJ1-1; D unresolved. This CDR3 contains 11 residues. V lost 4 bases, J lost 8 bases, and 8 bases lay in between. Germline V gene lookup returns CDR1 MNHEY and CDR2 SMNVEV (reference sequence). The CDR3 DNA follows: TGTGCCAGCAGTTATGGGATGGAAGCTTTCTTT. Translation gives CASSYGMEAFF.

The gene calls are TRBV5-4 and TRBJ2-3; D tentatively reads TRBD1 or TRBD2 (6 bases each). The CDR3 has 17 residues. The germline V gene has CDR1 SGHNT and CDR2 YYREEE (reference sequence). Trimming removed 5 bases from V and 4 bases from J, with 23 bases in between. CDR3 residues: CASRRRGSGGEADTQYF. The CDR3 nucleotides read TGTGCCAGCAGAAGGAGGGGGAGCGGAGGGGAGGCAGATACGCAGTATTTT.

The chain links TRBV10-3 to TRBJ1-3; unclear D gene. The germline V and J ends were trimmed by 3 bases and 0 bases, with 0 bases remaining between them. The germline V gene has CDR1 ENHRY and CDR2 SYGVKD. The CDR3 runs 12 residues. This CDR3 reads CAISDSGNTIYF. The DNA of the CDR3 is TGTGCCATCAGTGACTCTGGAAACACCATATATTTT.

This clone occurred once. V gene TRBV10-3 combines with J gene TRBJ2-1; 11 bases map to TRBD2. The CDR3 contains 16 residues. Germline assignment: CDR1 ENHRY and CDR2 SYGVKD. V gave up 2 bases and J gave up 5 bases; unmatched junction bases: 5. The CDR3 nucleotides are TGTGCCATCAGTGAGCCGGGACTAGCGGAAAACAATGAGCAGTTCTTC. The encoded protein is CAISEPGLAENNEQFF.

This chain uses TRBV7-9 with TRBJ2-7; D is possibly TRBD2 (6 bases). CDR3 size: 13 residues. V lost 4 bases to trimming and J lost 1 base, with 8 bases between them. Germline V gene sequence: CDR1 SEHNR, CDR2 FQNEAQ (reference sequence). CDR3 region: CASSSGSSYEQYF. CDR3 nucleotides: TGTGCCAGCAGCTCCGGGAGTTCCTACGAGCAGTACTTC.

The genes are TRBV6-5 and TRBJ1-5; tentative D call: TRBD1 (5 bases). Germline values: CDR1 MNHEY, CDR2 SVGAGI. The V end lost 6 bases, the J end lost 6 bases, and 15 bases lay between the germline ends. The CDR3 sequence is 14 residues long. CDR3 amino acids: CASRILRGGQPQHF. The CDR3 region has the DNA TGTGCCAGCAGAATCCTCCGGGGGGGTCAGCCCCAGCATTTT.

The genes are TRBV2 and TRBJ2-7; no definite D call. There are 12 residues in the CDR3. Germline V lookup: CDR1 SNHLY, CDR2 FYNNEI. V lost 4 bases to trimming and J lost 0 bases, with 4 bases between them. In DNA, the CDR3 is TGTGCCAGCAGTGCCTTCTCCTACGAGCAGTACTTC. Its translation is CASSAFSYEQYF.

The chain has TRBV7-6 and TRBJ2-1, with a tentative D call TRBD1 (6 bases). This CDR3 is built from 20 residues. Trimming stripped 3 bases from V and 3 bases from J, with 27 bases between. CDR1 SGHVS and CDR2 FNYEAQ come from the germline V gene. CDR3 protein: CASSFRIGGTRGYLYNEQFF. The CDR3, as DNA: TGTGCCAGCAGCTTTAGGATAGGTGGGACACGGGGATACCTCTACAATGAGCAGTTCTTC.

The V gene is TRBV7-2, the J gene TRBJ2-1; D unclear. CDR3 size: 15 residues. Per germline, CDR1 SGHTA and CDR2 FQGNSA. V was trimmed by 3 bases and J by 6 bases, leaving 15 bases between them. The CDR3 loop reads CASSFVTRFLNEQFF. The CDR3 DNA reads TGTGCCAGCAGCTTCGTCACCCGTTTTCTCAATGAGCAGTTCTTC.

This sequence joins TRBV19 and TRBJ1-5; D is possibly TRBD1 (5 bases). Germline CDR1 LNHDA, CDR2 SQIVND (reference sequence). V lost 6 bases and J lost 3, with 12 bases in between. This CDR3 is 14 amino acids long. The CDR3 sequence is CASRYPGPNQPQHF. CDR3 coding DNA: TGTGCCAGTAGATACCCAGGGCCCAATCAGCCCCAGCATTTT.

J is TRBJ1-1 and V is TRBV14; 7 bases are a match to TRBD1. CDR1 and CDR2 from the germline V gene are SGHDN and FVKESK. V was pared by 1 base and J by 4 bases, with 3 bases of the junction left unmatched. CDR3 length equals 14 residues. CDR3 region: CASSQGAGGTEAFF. The CDR3 coding sequence is TGTGCCAGCAGCCAAGGCGCAGGGGGCACTGAAGCTTTCTTT.

The chain couples TRBV2 to TRBJ2-7, with a possible D match to TRBD2 (7 bases). V lost 11 bases to trimming and J lost 4 bases, with 18 bases between them. The CDR3 is 13 residues long. CDR1 is SNHLY and CDR2 is FYNNEI in the germline V gene. The CDR3 is CASTGGPDYEQYF. CDR3 DNA: TGTGCCTCAACCGGGGGGCCCGATTACGAGCAGTACTTC.

The chain couples TRBV5-4 to TRBJ1-3; TRBD1 agrees at 7 bases. CDR1 is SGHNT and CDR2 is YYREEE in the germline V gene (reference sequence). Unmatched junction bases numbered 3, after V lost 4 bases and J lost 11 bases. The CDR3 loop spans 11 amino acids. The CDR3 bases are TGTGCCAGCAGCAAGGGGGCTGCCATATATTTT. It is translated as CASSKGAAIYF.

V usage is TRBV7-2 and J usage is TRBJ1-5, with 7 bases fitting TRBD1. V shed 5 bases, J shed 3 bases, and the junction held 10 bases outside the gene matches. Looked up from germline, CDR1 is SGHTA and CDR2 is FQGNSA. This CDR3 region has 16 residues. The CDR3 spells CASSPVGQRSNQPQHF. The CDR3 nucleotides are TGTGCCAGCAGCCCAGTGGGACAGAGATCCAATCAGCCCCAGCATTTT. Full variable domain (missing parts from reference TRBV7-2 and TRBJ1-5): GAGVSQSPSNKVTEKGKDVELRCDPISGHTALYWYRQSLGQGLEFLIYFQGNSAPDKSGLPSDRFSAERTGGSVSTLTIQRTQQEDSAVYLCASSPVGQRSNQPQHFGDGTRLSIL.

The chain employs TRBV2 and TRBJ1-1, with D unresolved. The ends were cut back, 5 bases at V and 7 bases at J, with 8 bases in the middle. Germline V gene data show CDR1 as SNHLY and CDR2 as FYNNEI. This CDR3 contains 11 residues. The CDR3 coding sequence is TGTGCCAGCAGTCGAACGATTGAAGCTTTCTTT. It yields the protein CASSRTIEAFF.

The chain combines TRBV6-5 with TRBJ2-1, with a tentative D call TRBD1 (6 bases). The V and J ends lost 0 bases and 11 bases respectively, with 8 bases between them. Per germline, CDR1 MNHEY and CDR2 SVGAGI. This CDR3 region has 12 residues. The CDR3 sequence is CASSYSGQQQFF. The CDR3 DNA reads as TGTGCCAGCAGTTACTCGGGACAACAGCAGTTCTTC.

The chain carries TRBV6-2 or TRBV6-3 and TRBJ1-1; a possible D gene is TRBD1 (6 bases). In germline, CDR1 is MNHEY, CDR2 SVGEGT. V gave up 3 bases and J gave up 4 bases, with 18 bases separating them. This CDR3 region has 16 residues. Here the CDR3 reads CASSYGAGARPTEAFF. CDR3 sequence (DNA): TGTGCCAGCAGTTATGGGGCGGGGGCGCGTCCCACTGAAGCTTTCTTT.

V is TRBV6-5 and J is TRBJ1-1; TRBD1 is a possible D gene (6 bases). CDR3 length: 15 residues. Trimming removed 7 bases from V and 3 bases from J, with 18 bases in between. Germline CDR1 reads MNHEY; CDR2 reads SVGAGI. The CDR3 coding sequence is TGTGCCAGCAATCCCGGGGGGCATGTGGACACTGAAGCTTTCTTT. Protein sequence: CASNPGGHVDTEAFF.

Details on this clone: The junction shows a germline mismatch at one end, possibly a read error. The chain joins TRBV2 to TRBJ2-7; 11 nucleotides line up with TRBD2. The CDR3 totals 14 residues. Germline assignment: CDR1 SNHLY and CDR2 FYNNEI. CDR3 residues: CATSSGRGTYEQYF. CDR3 coding DNA: TGTGCCACCAGTAGCGGGAGGGGCACCTACGAGCAGTACTTC.

V and J are TRBV18 and TRBJ1-2; the D gene is possibly TRBD1 (5 bases). The CDR3 runs to 15 residues. CDR1 and CDR2 (germline): KGHSH, LQKENI. Trimming removed 3 bases from V and 4 bases from J, with 15 bases in between. The CDR3 loop is CASSPGEGRGYGYTF. In nucleotides, the CDR3 is TGTGCCAGCTCACCCGGCGAGGGGCGGGGCTATGGCTACACCTTC.

The chain links TRBV5-1 to TRBJ2-5, with D tentatively TRBD2 (6 bases). The CDR3 runs 14 residues. The germline V gene encodes CDR1 SGHRS and CDR2 YFSETQ. V lost 5 bases to trimming and J lost 2 bases, with 13 bases between them. The CDR3 nucleotides are TGCGCCAGCAGTACGATGGGACTGCAAGAGACCCAGTACTTC. Residues: CASSTMGLQETQYF.

The chain joins TRBV5-1 to TRBJ2-7, with TRBD2 matching 7 bases. Germline assignment: CDR1 SGHRS and CDR2 YFSETQ. V lost 7 bases to trimming and J lost 6 bases; unmatched junction nucleotides: 16. The CDR3 runs to 15 residues. Here the CDR3 DNA reads TGCGCCAGCTCCTCAGGGAGCGGGATAAGTCGCGAGCAGTACTTC. This codes for CASSSGSGISREQYF.

This chain uses TRBV6-5 with TRBJ1-1; a weak D match, TRBD1 (5 bases). The length of the CDR3 is 12 residues. From germline, CDR1 is MNHEY and CDR2 SVGAGI. Trimming cost V 6 bases and J 4 bases, with 9 bases left between them. CDR3 nucleotide sequence: TGTGCCAGCAGGGCTGGGGGCACTGAAGCTTTCTTT. This encodes CASRAGGTEAFF.

This clone has just a few counts. The genes are TRBV4-1 and TRBJ1-5, with no clear D. Per germline, CDR1 MGHRA and CDR2 YSYEKL. The CDR3 length is 17 residues. Trimming took 0 bases from V and 4 from J, leaving 16 bases between them. Written as DNA, the CDR3 is TGCGCCAGCAGCCAAGATTCCGGTAGGGCCTTAAATCAGCCCCAGCATTTT. Protein: CASSQDSGRALNQPQHF.